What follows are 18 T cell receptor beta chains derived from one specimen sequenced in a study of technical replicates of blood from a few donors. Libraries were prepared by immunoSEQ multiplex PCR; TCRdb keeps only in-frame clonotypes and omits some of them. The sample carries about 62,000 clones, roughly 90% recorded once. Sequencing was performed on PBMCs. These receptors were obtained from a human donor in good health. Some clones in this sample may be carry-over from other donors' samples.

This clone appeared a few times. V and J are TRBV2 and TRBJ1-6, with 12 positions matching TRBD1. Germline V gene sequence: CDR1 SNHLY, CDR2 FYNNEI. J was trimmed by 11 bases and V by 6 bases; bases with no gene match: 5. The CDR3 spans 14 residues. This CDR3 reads CASSPGQGATPLHF. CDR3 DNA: TGTGCCAGCAGCCCGGGACAGGGGGCTACACCCCTCCACTTT.

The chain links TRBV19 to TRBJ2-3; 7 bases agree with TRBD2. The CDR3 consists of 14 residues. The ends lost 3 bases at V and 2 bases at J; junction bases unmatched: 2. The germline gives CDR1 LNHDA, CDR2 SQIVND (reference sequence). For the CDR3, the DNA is TGTGCCAGTAGTATCCTAGCGGCCACAGATACGCAGTATTTT. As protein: CASSILAATDTQYF.

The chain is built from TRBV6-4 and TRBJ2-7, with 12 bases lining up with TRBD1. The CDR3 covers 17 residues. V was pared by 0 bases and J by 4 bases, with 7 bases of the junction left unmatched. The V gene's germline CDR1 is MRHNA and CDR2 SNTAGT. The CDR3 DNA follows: TGTGCCAGCAGTGACTCTCAGCGGGGACAGGGGGCTTACGAGCAGTACTTC. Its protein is CASSDSQRGQGAYEQYF.

CDR3 residues: CASSPPRLQRGEQYF. The DNA for the CDR3 is TGTGCCAGCAGCCCCCCGCGACTACAGAGAGGGGAGCAGTACTTC. The chain uses TRBV11-2 and TRBJ2-7; TRBD2 is a possible D gene (5 bases). Germline V gene lookup returns CDR1 SGHAT and CDR2 FQNNGV. This CDR3 region has 15 residues. Deletions cut 5 bases from V and 7 bases from J, with 21 bases between.

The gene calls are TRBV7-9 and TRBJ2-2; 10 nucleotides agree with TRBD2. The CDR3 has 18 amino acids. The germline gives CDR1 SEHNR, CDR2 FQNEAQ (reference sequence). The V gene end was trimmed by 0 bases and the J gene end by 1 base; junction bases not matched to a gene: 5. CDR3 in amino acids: CASSLAPASGGNTGELFF. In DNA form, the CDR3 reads TGTGCCAGCAGCTTAGCGCCCGCTAGCGGGGGGAACACCGGGGAGCTGTTTTTT.

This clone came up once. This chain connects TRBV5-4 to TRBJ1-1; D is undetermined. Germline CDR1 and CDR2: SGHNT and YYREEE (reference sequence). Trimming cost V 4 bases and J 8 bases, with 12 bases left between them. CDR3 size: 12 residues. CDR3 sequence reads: CASSKKAREAFF. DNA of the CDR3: TGTGCCAGCAGCAAAAAAGCGAGGGAAGCTTTCTTT. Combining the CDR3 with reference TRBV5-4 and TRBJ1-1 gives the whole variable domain ETGVTQSPTHLIKTRGQQVTLRCSSQSGHNTVSWYQQALGQGPQFIFQYYREEENGRGNFPPRFSGLQFPNYSSELNVNALELDDSALYLCASSKKAREAFFGQGTRLTVV.

Here the CDR3 DNA reads TGTGCCAGCACAAGACGGCGCGGGGACAATGAGCAGTTCTTC. Amino acids: CASTRRRGDNEQFF. J is TRBJ2-1 and V is TRBV6-5; possible D gene TRBD2, 6 bases. Deletions cut 7 bases from V and 5 bases from J, with 15 bases between. The CDR3 sequence is 14 residues long. CDR1 is MNHEY, CDR2 SVGAGI, per germline.

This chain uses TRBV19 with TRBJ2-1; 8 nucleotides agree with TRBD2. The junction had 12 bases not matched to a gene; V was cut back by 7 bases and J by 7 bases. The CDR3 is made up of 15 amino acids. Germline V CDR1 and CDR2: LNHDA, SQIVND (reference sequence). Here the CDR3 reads CASTHPLAGGNEQFF. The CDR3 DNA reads TGTGCCAGTACTCATCCTCTTGCGGGAGGAAATGAGCAGTTCTTC.

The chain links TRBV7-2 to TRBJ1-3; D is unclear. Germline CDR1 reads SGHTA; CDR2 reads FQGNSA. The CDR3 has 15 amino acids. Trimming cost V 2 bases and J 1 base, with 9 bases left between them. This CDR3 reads CASSLYSLSGNTIYF. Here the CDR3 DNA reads TGTGCCAGCAGCTTATATTCTCTTTCTGGAAACACCATATATTTT.

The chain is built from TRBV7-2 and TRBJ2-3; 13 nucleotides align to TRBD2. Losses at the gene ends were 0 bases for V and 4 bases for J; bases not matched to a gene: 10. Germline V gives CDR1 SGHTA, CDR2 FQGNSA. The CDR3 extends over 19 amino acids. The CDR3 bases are TGTGCCAGCAGCTTAGCCCCACTAGCGGGAGGGCCTATCGCAGATACGCAGTATTTT. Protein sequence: CASSLAPLAGGPIADTQYF. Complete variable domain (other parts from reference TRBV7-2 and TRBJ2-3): GAGVSQSPSNKVTEKGKDVELRCDPISGHTALYWYRQSLGQGLEFLIYFQGNSAPDKSGLPSDRFSAERTGGSVSTLTIQRTQQEDSAVYLCASSLAPLAGGPIADTQYFGPGTRLTVL.

The CDR3 region has the DNA TGTGCCAGCAGTGAAGCGCGGGGGGCGCGGGAAAAACTGTTTTTT. This encodes CASSEARGAREKLFF. The genes are TRBV6-1 and TRBJ1-4, with D maybe TRBD1 (6 bases). CDR1 and CDR2 (germline): MNHNS, SASEGT. The CDR3 runs to 15 residues. V was pared by 0 bases and J by 8 bases, with 13 bases between.

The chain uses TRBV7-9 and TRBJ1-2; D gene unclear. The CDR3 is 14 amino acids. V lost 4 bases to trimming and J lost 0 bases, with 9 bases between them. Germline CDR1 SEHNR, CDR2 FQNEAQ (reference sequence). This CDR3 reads CASSSTATNYGYTF. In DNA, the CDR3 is TGTGCCAGCAGCTCAACAGCAACTAACTATGGCTACACCTTC.

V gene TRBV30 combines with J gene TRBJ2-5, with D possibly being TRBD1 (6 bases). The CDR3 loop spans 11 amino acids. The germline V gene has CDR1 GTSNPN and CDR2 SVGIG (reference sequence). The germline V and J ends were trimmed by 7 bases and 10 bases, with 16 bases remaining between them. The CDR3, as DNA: TGTGCCTACCAGGGGCCAGAGGTCCAGTACTTC. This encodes CAYQGPEVQYF.

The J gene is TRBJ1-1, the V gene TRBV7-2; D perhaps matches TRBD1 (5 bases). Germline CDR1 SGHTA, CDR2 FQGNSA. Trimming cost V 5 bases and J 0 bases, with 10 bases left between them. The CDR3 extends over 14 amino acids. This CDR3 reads CASSNRQLNTEAFF. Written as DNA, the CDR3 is TGTGCCAGCAGCAACCGACAGCTGAACACTGAAGCTTTCTTT.

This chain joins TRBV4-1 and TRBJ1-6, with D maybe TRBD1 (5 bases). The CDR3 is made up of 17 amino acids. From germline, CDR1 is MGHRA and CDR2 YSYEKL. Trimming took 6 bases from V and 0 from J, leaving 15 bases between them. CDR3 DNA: TGCGCCAGCAGGGAGGGACTGCAGAGCTCCTATAATTCACCCCTCCACTTT. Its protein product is CASREGLQSSYNSPLHF.

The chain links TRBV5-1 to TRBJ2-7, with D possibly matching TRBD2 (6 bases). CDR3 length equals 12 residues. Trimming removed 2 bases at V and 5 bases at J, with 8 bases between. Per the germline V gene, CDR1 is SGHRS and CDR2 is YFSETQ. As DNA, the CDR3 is TGCGCCAGCAGCTTCCCTAGCGACGAGCAGTACTTC. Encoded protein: CASSFPSDEQYF.

CDR3 amino acids: CASSLLVLGGTDTQYF. The DNA for the CDR3 is TGTGCCAGCAGCTTGTTAGTGTTGGGGGGAACAGATACGCAGTATTTT. This rearrangement joins TRBV5-4 to TRBJ2-3; a weak D match, TRBD2 (6 bases). Trimming shortened V by 1 base and J by 3 bases, and 15 bases separated the two germline ends. This CDR3 is 16 amino acids long. From germline, CDR1 is SGHNT and CDR2 YYREEE (reference sequence). The full variable domain, with the rest looked up from reference TRBV5-4 and TRBJ2-3, is ETGVTQSPTHLIKTRGQQVTLRCSSQSGHNTVSWYQQALGQGPQFIFQYYREEENGRGNFPPRFSGLQFPNYSSELNVNALELDDSALYLCASSLLVLGGTDTQYFGPGTRLTVL.

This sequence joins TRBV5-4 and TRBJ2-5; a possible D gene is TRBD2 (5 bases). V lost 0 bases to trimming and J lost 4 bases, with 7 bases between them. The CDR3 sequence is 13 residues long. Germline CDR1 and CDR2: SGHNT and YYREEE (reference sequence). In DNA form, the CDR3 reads TGTGCCAGCAGCTTGGGCGAGGGAGAGACCCAGTACTTC. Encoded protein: CASSLGEGETQYF.